Detailed here is one TCR beta chain. Its antigen is still unknown. This sample was included in a study of tumor-infiltrating lymphocytes in primary liver carcinoma. General observations from the study: The difference in top-250-clone fraction between tumors and blood was significant, favoring tumors (p = 0.039).

Joint extraction of RNA and DNA used roughly 20-32 mg of bulk tissue that was unsorted. Surgeons treated the primary liver carcinoma of the patients by surgical resection. Constant-region priming of 500 ng total RNA yielded TCR beta cDNA. Investigators got TCR beta libraries out of three nested multiplex PCR rounds, done with slightly modified ARM-PCR. Two initial PCR rounds of around 10 cycles each paired TRBV1-TRBV30 forward primers with a C-beta reverse primer. TCRdb used MiXCR to reprocess the multiplex PCR reads, holding one entry per CDR3 protein. The sample has over 100,000 distinct CDR3 sequences, about two thirds seen once; the top ten hold 7.5% to 10%. Germline V gene data show CDR1 as MGHRA and CDR2 as YSYEKL. Trimming at V came to 3 bases and at J to 9 bases, leaving 12 bases not matched to a gene. The CDR3 loop spans 15 amino acids.

Sequenced material: tumor-adjacent normal liver tissue. The TCR comes from a woman aged 55-69 years with primary liver carcinoma and hepatitis B virus infection. The chain has TRBV4-1 and TRBJ2-7; TRBD2 agrees at 9 bases. The CDR3 DNA is TGCGCCAGCAGCCATGTTACTTGCGGGAGGGTCTGGCAGTACTTC. Residues: CASSHVTCGRVWQYF.